These T cell receptor beta chains were read from a single sample in a study of blood T cell repertoires in COVID-19. Profiling relied on immunoSEQ multiplex PCR, and the TCRdb table lists in-frame clones only, not all of them. Of hundreds of thousands of clones in the sample, around 84% were seen once. Sequencing was performed on peripheral blood. The receptors were sampled from a man aged 50 or older with COVID-19, enrolled during active disease. The CDR3 runs from the conserved cysteine through the conserved F or W.

V,J,CDR3
TRBV29-1,TRBJ2-5,CSVGTHSTQETQYF
TRBV24-1,TRBJ2-2,CATSDRDITRGGPRTGELFF
TRBV28,TRBJ2-7,CASSSGGPTREQYF
TRBV18,TRBJ2-1,CASSPPGTSGNEQFF
TRBV18,TRBJ2-6,CASSPTGSGANVLTF
TRBV27,TRBJ2-6,CASSLQQGAGANVLTF
TRBV24-1,TRBJ2-3,CATSDTGGADTQYF
TRBV5-1,TRBJ1-1,CASSGGQRNTEAFF
TRBV5-1,TRBJ2-7,CASSRDRGAEQYF
TRBV19,TRBJ1-6,CASSARGANSPLHF
TRBV28,TRBJ1-1,CASSLYRGVQEAFF
TRBV5-8,TRBJ2-7,CASSFPSGIYEQYF
TRBV3-1/TRBV3-2,TRBJ1-1,CASSPREGNTEAFF